The rows below give T cell receptor beta chains drawn from one sample of a study of OX40 agonist ivuxolimab in advanced cancers. Using immunoSEQ multiplex PCR, the repertoire was profiled, and TCRdb retains in-frame clones only, with some absent. The table records about 50,000 clones, 85% to 90% of them present only once. Sequences were derived from CD4+ or CD8+ T cells sorted from blood, sampled in a trial of the OX40 agonist ivuxolimab. These receptors all come from an adult with an advanced solid tumor such as melanoma, head and neck, liver or kidney cancer. The CDR3 runs from the conserved cysteine through the conserved F or W. A D gene is named only where the DNA matches it firmly. Not all rows give a size; the values are once, few, many and, for expanded clones, a class.

CDR3nt	CDR3aa	abundance	d_gene	v_gene	j_gene
TGTGCCAGCAGTGAAAGAGTGTGGACTAGCCTAGGGGAGACCCAGTACTTC	CASSERVWTSLGETQYF	NA	TRBD2	TRBV6-1	TRBJ2-5
TGTGCCAGCAGCGCCCTAGCGGGGGGTATGGAGACCCAGTACTTC	CASSALAGGMETQYF	NA	TRBD2	TRBV9	TRBJ2-5
TGTGCCAGCAGCCTACAGGGGTATCAGCCCCAGCATTTT	CASSLQGYQPQHF	NA	TRBD1	TRBV27	TRBJ1-5
TGCGCCAGCAGCCAAGGGGATAGAGAGAACACTGAAGCTTTCTTT	CASSQGDRENTEAFF	NA	NA	TRBV4-1	TRBJ1-1
TGTGCCACCAGCTCCCTACCCGGGACAGGGTCCTACGAGCAGTACTTC	CATSSLPGTGSYEQYF	NA	TRBD1	TRBV15	TRBJ2-7
TGTGCCAGCAGCACACGACTAGACCTTAGCACAGATACGCAGTATTTT	CASSTRLDLSTDTQYF	NA	NA	TRBV11-2	TRBJ2-3
TGTGCCAGCAGTCGCAACCGGGACGGATCTAGTGGCTACACCTTC	CASSRNRDGSSGYTF	NA	NA	TRBV6-1	TRBJ1-2
TGCGCCAGCAGCCAAGAGCGCTCCGCCAGAGATACGCAGTATTTT	CASSQERSARDTQYF	NA	NA	TRBV4-1	TRBJ2-3
TGTGCCAGCAGTTTCCGGGACAGGGCCGACGAGCAGTACTTC	CASSFRDRADEQYF	NA	TRBD1	TRBV27	TRBJ2-7
TGTGCCAGCAGCCGAGAAGTGGGAAACACCATATATTTT	CASSREVGNTIYF	once	NA	TRBV4-2	TRBJ1-3
TGTGCCAGCAGCTATCCCCTCGGGACAAGCTCCTACAATGAGCAGTTCTTC	CASSYPLGTSSYNEQFF	NA	NA	TRBV7-8	TRBJ2-1
TGTGCCAGCAGTTCCCTAGCGGGCCTCTCCTACGAGCAGTACTTC	CASSSLAGLSYEQYF	NA	TRBD2	TRBV27	TRBJ2-7
TGTGCCAGCAGCTTGGAATACGGGGATGGCTACACCTTC	CASSLEYGDGYTF	NA	NA	TRBV5-8	TRBJ1-2
TGTGCCAGCAGTTTATCTGGGGGGGTCCCTAATCAGCCCCAGCATTTT	CASSLSGGVPNQPQHF	NA	NA	TRBV27	TRBJ1-5
TGTGCCTGGAGGGAACCCCTTGGAGGGGGCAGAAACTATGGCTACACCTTC	CAWREPLGGGRNYGYTF	NA	TRBD1	TRBV30	TRBJ1-2
TGTGCCAGCACCGTAGGAGCGGAGACAGGGAGTAAACTGTTTTTT	CASTVGAETGSKLFF	few	TRBD1	TRBV2	TRBJ1-4
TGTGCCAGCAGGCAGGGACCGTATGGCTACACCTTC	CASRQGPYGYTF	NA	NA	TRBV6-6	TRBJ1-2
TGTGCCTGGAGTACAGGGGATAATTCACCCCTCCACTTT	CAWSTGDNSPLHF	NA	TRBD1	TRBV30	TRBJ1-6
TGTGCCAGCAGCTTACCCCGACAGGGGGCAGGCTCCTACGAGCAGTACTTC	CASSLPRQGAGSYEQYF	NA	TRBD1	TRBV7-9	TRBJ2-7
TGTGCCAGCAGTACTCTGGACAGGTTCAAAGAGACCCAGTACTTC	CASSTLDRFKETQYF	few	TRBD1	TRBV28	TRBJ2-5
TGTGCCAGCAGTTTTCAATCGGCAGGGCAGAACTATGGCTACACCTTC	CASSFQSAGQNYGYTF	NA	NA	TRBV27	TRBJ1-2
TGTGCCAGCAGCCCCTCCGGTAGGACTAGCTACGGGGAGCTGTTTTTT	CASSPSGRTSYGELFF	NA	TRBD2	TRBV5-4	TRBJ2-2
TGTGCCAGCAGCTTAGCGCTTAGCGGCACAGATACGCAGTATTTT	CASSLALSGTDTQYF	once	NA	TRBV7-8	TRBJ2-3
TGTGCCAGCAGTTACTCAAACGGTCCAAGCACAGATACGCAGTATTTT	CASSYSNGPSTDTQYF	NA	NA	TRBV6-5	TRBJ2-3
TGTGCCAGCAGCAATGATGAAGAGACCCAGTACTTC	CASSNDEETQYF	once	NA	TRBV11-2	TRBJ2-5
TGTGCCAGTAGTATCGGGAGGGTTAACACTGAAGCTTTCTTT	CASSIGRVNTEAFF	NA	NA	TRBV19	TRBJ1-1
TGCGCCAGCAGCGACCGACAGGGTGGTCAGCCCCAGCATTTT	CASSDRQGGQPQHF	NA	TRBD1	TRBV10-2	TRBJ1-5
TGTGCCAGCAGCCAAGGGGACGAGGTCGTCAGTCAGCCCCAGCATTTT	CASSQGDEVVSQPQHF	NA	NA	TRBV4-2	TRBJ1-5
TGCGCCAGCAGCTTCCGGGGGCCCTTAAAAGAGACCCAGTACTTC	CASSFRGPLKETQYF	NA	NA	TRBV5-1	TRBJ2-5
TGTGCTAGCAAAACCGGGACAGGGGATCAGCCCCAGCATTTT	CASKTGTGDQPQHF	NA	TRBD1	TRBV12-5	TRBJ1-5
TGCAGCGTTGTTGCGGGGGGGGATCAAGATACGCAGTATTTT	CSVVAGGDQDTQYF	NA	TRBD2	TRBV29-1	TRBJ2-3